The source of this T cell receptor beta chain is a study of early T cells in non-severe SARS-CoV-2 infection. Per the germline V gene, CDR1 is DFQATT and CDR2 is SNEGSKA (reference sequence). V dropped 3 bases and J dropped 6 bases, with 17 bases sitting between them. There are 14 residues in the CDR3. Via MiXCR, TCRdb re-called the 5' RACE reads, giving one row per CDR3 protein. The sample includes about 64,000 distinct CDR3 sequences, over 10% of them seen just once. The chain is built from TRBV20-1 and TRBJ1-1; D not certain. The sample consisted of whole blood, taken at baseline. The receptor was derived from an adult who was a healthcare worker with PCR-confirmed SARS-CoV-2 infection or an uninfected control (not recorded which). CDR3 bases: TGCAGTGCTAGGGTTCCCTACCTGGGCCCTGAAGCTTTCTTT. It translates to CSARVPYLGPEAFF.